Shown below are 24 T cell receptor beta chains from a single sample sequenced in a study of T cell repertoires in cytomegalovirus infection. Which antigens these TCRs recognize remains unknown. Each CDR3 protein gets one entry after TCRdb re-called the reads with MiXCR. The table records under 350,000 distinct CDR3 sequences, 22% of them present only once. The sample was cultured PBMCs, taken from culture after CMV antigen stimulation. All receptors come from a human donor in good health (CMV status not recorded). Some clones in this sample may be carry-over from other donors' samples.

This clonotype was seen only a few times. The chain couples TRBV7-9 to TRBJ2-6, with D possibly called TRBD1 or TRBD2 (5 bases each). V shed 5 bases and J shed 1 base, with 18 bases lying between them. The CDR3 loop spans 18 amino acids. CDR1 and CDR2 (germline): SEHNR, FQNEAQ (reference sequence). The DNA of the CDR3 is TGTGCCAGCAGCGAGGGACCAGGGCTAAAATCTGGGGCCAACGTCCTGACTTTC. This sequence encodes CASSEGPGLKSGANVLTF.

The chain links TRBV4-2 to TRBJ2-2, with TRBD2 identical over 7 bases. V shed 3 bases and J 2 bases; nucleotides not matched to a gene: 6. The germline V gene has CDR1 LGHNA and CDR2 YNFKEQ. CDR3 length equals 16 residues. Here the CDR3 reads CASSQLAAANTGELFF. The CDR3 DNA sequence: TGTGCCAGCAGCCAGCTAGCGGCAGCCAACACCGGGGAGCTGTTTTTT.

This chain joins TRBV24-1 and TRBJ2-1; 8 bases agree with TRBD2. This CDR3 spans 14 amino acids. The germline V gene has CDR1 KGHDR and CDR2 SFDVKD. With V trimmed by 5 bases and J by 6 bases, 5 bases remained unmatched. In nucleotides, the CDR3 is TGTGCCACCAGTGTTAGCGGGACGGTCAATGAGCAGTTCTTC. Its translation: CATSVSGTVNEQFF.

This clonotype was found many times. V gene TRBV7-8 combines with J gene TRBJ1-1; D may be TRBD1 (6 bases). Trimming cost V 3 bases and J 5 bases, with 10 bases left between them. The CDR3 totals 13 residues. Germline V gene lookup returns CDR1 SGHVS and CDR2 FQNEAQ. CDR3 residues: CASSFQGRTEAFF. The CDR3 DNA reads TGTGCCAGCAGCTTCCAGGGGAGAACTGAAGCTTTCTTT.

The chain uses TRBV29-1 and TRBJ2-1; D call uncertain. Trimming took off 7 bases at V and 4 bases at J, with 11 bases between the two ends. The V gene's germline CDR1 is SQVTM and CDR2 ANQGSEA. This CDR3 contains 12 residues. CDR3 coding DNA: TGCAGCGCCTCTGACACGTACAATGAGCAGTTCTTC. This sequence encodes CSASDTYNEQFF.

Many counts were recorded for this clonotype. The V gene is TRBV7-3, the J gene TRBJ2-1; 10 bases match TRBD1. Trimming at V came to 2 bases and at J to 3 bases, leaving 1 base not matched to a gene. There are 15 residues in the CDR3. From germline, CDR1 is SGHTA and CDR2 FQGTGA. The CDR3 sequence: CASSLWTGGYNEQFF. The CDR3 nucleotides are TGTGCCAGCAGCTTATGGACAGGGGGCTACAATGAGCAGTTCTTC.

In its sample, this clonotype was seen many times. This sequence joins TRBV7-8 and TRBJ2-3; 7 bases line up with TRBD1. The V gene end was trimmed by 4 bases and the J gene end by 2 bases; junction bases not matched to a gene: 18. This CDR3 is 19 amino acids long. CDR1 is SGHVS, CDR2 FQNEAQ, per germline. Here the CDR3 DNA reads TGTGCCAGCAGCTGGGCGCTAACAGGGACAGCGGCTTACACAGATACGCAGTATTTT. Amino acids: CASSWALTGTAAYTDTQYF.

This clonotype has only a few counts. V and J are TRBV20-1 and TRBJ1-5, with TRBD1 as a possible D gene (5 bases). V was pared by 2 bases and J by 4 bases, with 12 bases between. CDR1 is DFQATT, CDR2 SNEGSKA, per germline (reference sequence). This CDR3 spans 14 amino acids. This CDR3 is CSARNRDGNQPQHF. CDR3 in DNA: TGCAGTGCTAGAAACCGGGACGGGAATCAGCCCCAGCATTTT.

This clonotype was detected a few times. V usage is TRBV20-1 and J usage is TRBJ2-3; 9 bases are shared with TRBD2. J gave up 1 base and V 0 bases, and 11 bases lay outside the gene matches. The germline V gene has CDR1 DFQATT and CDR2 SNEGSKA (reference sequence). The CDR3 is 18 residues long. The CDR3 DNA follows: TGCAGTGCTAGAGATTATTTGGGGATAGCGGGAGGCACAGATACGCAGTATTTT. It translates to CSARDYLGIAGGTDTQYF.

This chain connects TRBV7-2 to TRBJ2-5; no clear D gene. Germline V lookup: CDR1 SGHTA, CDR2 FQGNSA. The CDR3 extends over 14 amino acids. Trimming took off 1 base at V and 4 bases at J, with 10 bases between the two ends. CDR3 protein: CASSLGVASETQYF. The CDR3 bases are TGTGCCAGCAGCTTAGGGGTAGCCTCAGAGACCCAGTACTTC.

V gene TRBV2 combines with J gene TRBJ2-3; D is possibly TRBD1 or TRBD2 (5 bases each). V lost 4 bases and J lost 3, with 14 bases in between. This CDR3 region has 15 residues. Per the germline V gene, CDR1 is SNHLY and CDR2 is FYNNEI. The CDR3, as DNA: TGTGCCAGCAGTGTGTGGGGGAGTCGGACAGATACGCAGTATTTT. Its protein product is CASSVWGSRTDTQYF.

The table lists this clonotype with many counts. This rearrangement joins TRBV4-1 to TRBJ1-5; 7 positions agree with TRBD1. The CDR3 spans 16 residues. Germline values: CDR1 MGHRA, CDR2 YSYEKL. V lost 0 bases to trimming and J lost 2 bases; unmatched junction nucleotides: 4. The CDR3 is CASSQEQGLGNQPQHF. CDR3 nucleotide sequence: TGCGCCAGCAGCCAAGAACAGGGGCTAGGCAATCAGCCCCAGCATTTT.

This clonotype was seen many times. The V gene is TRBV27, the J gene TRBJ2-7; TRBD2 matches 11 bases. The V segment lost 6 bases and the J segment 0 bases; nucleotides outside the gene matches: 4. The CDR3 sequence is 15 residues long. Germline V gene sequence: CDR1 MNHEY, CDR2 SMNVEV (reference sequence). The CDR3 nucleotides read TGTGCCAGCAGCCCCGGGACTAGCGGCTCCTACGAGCAGTACGTC. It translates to CASSPGTSGSYEQYV.

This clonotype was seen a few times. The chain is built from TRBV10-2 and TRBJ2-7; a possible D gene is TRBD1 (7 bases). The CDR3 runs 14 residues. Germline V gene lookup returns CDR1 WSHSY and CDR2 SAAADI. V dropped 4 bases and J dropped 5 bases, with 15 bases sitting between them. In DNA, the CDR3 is TGCGCCAGCAGTGCAGGCAGGGGGGCCCACGAGCAGTACGTC. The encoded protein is CASSAGRGAHEQYV.

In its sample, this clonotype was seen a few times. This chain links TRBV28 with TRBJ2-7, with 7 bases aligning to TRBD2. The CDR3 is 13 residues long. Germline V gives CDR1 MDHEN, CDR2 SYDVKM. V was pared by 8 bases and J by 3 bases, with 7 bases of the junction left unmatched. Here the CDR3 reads CASRQAGLYEQYF. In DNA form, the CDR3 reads TGTGCCAGCCGACAAGCGGGACTCTACGAGCAGTACTTC.

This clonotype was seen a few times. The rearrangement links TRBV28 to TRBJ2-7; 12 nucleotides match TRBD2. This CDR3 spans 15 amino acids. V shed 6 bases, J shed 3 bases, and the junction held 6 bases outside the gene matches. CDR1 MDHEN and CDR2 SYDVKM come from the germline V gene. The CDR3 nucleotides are TGTGCCAGCAGCCCCGGGACTAGCGGGTTCTACGAGCAGTACTTC. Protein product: CASSPGTSGFYEQYF.

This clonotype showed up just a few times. The CDR3 loop reads CASSSWGDRGSYEQYF. CDR3 nucleotide sequence: TGTGCCAGCAGTTCCTGGGGGGACAGGGGGTCGTACGAGCAGTACTTC. The chain uses TRBV12-3 or TRBV12-4 and TRBJ2-7, with TRBD1 matching over 11 bases. This CDR3 region has 16 residues. With V trimmed by 4 bases and J by 4 bases, 9 bases remained unmatched.

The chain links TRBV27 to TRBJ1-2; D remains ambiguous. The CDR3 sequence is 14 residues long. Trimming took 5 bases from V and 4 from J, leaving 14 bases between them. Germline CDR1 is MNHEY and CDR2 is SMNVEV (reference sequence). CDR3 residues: CASSPSALGYGYTF. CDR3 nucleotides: TGTGCCAGCAGTCCCTCGGCCCTGGGCTATGGCTACACCTTC.

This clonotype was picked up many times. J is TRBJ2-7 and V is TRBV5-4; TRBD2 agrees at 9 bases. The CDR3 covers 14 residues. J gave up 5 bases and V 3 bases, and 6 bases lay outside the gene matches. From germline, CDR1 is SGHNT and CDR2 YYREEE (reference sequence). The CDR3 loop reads CASSSARTSDEQYF. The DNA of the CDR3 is TGTGCCAGCAGCTCAGCCCGGACTAGCGACGAGCAGTACTTC.

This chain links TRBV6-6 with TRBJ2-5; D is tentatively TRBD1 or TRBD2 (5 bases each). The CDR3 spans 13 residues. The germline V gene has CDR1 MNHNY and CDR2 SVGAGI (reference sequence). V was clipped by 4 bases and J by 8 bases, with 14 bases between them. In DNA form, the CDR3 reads TGTGCCAGCAGTTCGGGACGAGGTCTTACCCAGTACTTC. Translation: CASSSGRGLTQYF.

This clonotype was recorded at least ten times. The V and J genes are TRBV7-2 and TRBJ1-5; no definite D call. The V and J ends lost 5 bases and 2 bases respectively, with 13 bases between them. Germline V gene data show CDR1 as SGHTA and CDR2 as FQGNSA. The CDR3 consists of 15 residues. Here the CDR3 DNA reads TGTGCCAGCAGCCCGACGGGCGGTGGCAATCAGCCCCAGCATTTT. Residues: CASSPTGGGNQPQHF.

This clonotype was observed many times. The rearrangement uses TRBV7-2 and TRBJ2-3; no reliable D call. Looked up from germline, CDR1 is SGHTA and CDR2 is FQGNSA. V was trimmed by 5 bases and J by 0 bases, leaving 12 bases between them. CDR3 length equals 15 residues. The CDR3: CASSPETSSTDTQYF. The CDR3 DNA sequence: TGTGCCAGCAGCCCGGAGACTTCTAGCACAGATACGCAGTATTTT.

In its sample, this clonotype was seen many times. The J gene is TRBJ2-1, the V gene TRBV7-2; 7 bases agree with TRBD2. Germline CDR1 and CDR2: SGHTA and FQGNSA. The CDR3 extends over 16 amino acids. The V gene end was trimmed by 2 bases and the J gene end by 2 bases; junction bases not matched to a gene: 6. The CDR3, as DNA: TGTGCCAGCAGCTTAAAATCAGCGGGGCCCTACAATGAGCAGTTCTTC. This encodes CASSLKSAGPYNEQFF.

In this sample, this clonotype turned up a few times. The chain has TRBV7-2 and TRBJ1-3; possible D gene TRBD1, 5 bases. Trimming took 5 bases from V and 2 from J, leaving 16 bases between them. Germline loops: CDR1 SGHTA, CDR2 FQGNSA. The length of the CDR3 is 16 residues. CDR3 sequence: CASSKGPAGPGNTIYF. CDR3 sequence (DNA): TGTGCCAGCAGCAAAGGGCCGGCAGGGCCTGGAAACACCATATATTTT. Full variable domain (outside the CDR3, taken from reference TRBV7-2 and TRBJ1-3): GAGVSQSPSNKVTEKGKDVELRCDPISGHTALYWYRQSLGQGLEFLIYFQGNSAPDKSGLPSDRFSAERTGGSVSTLTIQRTQQEDSAVYLCASSKGPAGPGNTIYFGEGSWLTVV.